This entry describes one T cell receptor beta chain. Its cognate antigen is unknown. This sample stems from a study of T-cell memory formation after mild COVID-19. Across the whole study: Each donor largely had its own TCR clusters. Overall study results and limits: CD4/CD8 balance held among clones contracting day 15 to 85, and later expanders leaned CD4+.

Trimming removed 7 bases at V and 2 bases at J, with 13 bases between. CDR1 is LGHDT, CDR2 YNNKEL, per germline (reference sequence). The CDR3 has 14 amino acids. After 5'RACE with constant-segment primers, TCR alpha and TCR beta cDNA libraries carrying sample barcodes and UMIs were obtained. MiXCR, applied by TCRdb to the 5' RACE reads, yields one record per CDR3 protein. This sample has roughly 240,000 distinct CDR3 sequences; 15% to 19% occur once, and the top ten carry under 2.5%. The sequencing input was PBMCs or a T cell subset sorted from them (not recorded which). The chain combines TRBV3-1 with TRBJ2-3, with D perhaps matching TRBD1 (6 bases). This TCR derives from an adult woman who had mild COVID-19 (a few samples of this study predate the infection). Cell type and time point are not known. The CDR3 loop reads CASNPTGSTDTQYF. CDR3 bases: TGTGCCAGCAACCCGACAGGTTCCACAGATACGCAGTATTTT.